This T cell receptor beta chain was identified in a study of Graves' ophthalmopathy and Graves' hyperthyroidism. Study-level points and caveats: The model's prediction of ophthalmopathy progression had around 70% sensitivity and around 72% specificity. Blood also contained most of the expanded thyroid clonotypes above 0.001 frequency.

Remarks on this clonotype: The antigen is undetermined.

Amplification of TCR beta CDR3 regions used RNA transcripts. First-round RT-PCR employed HTBI primers, with a second-round multiplex PCR after it. TCRdb reprocessed the multiplex PCR reads with MiXCR, giving one entry per CDR3 protein. Here the sample spans about 700,000 distinct CDR3 sequences, approximately 40% being singletons. Ophthalmopathy was moderately-to-severely active, CAS at least 3, NOSPECS at least 4, lasting under 3 months. Certain patients, namely those with other autoimmune diseases, uncontrolled infections, pregnancy or lactation, were excluded. The TCR originated in an adult man with Graves' ophthalmopathy. The sample was peripheral blood.

The CDR3 is CASSPSADYGYTF. In nucleotides, the CDR3 is TGTGCCAGCAGTCCGTCCGCTGACTATGGCTACACCTTC. This sequence joins TRBV25-1 and TRBJ1-2; D uncertain. The V and J ends lost 5 bases and 3 bases respectively, with 10 bases between them. CDR3 size: 13 residues. Germline values: CDR1 MGHDK, CDR2 SYGVNS.